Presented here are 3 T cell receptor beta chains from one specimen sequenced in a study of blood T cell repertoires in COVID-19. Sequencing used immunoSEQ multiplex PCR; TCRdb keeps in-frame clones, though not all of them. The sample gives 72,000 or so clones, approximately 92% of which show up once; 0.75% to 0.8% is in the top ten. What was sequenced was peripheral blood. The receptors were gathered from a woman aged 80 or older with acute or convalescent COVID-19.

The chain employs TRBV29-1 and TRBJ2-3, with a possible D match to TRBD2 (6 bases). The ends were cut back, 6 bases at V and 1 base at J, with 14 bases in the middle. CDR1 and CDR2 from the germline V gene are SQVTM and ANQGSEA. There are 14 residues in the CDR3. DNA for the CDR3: TGCAGCGTGGCCCCGGGACTCCGCACAGATACGCAGTATTTT. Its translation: CSVAPGLRTDTQYF.

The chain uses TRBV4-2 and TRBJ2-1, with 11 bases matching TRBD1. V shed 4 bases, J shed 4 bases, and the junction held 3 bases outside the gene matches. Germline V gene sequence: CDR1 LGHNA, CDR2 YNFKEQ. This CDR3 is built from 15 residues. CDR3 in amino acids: CASSLRDRGYNEQFF. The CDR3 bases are TGTGCCAGCAGCCTACGGGACAGGGGGTACAATGAGCAGTTCTTC.

The CDR3 DNA reads as TGTGCCAGCAGCCAAGCGGGACAGTTGAACACTGAAGCTTTCTTT. The encoded protein is CASSQAGQLNTEAFF. The chain carries TRBV3-1 (or the pseudogene TRBV3-2) and TRBJ1-1; 7 bases map to TRBD1. The length of the CDR3 is 15 residues. CDR1 is LGHDT and CDR2 is YNNKEL in the germline V gene (reference sequence). V shed 1 base and J 0 bases; nucleotides not matched to a gene: 2.